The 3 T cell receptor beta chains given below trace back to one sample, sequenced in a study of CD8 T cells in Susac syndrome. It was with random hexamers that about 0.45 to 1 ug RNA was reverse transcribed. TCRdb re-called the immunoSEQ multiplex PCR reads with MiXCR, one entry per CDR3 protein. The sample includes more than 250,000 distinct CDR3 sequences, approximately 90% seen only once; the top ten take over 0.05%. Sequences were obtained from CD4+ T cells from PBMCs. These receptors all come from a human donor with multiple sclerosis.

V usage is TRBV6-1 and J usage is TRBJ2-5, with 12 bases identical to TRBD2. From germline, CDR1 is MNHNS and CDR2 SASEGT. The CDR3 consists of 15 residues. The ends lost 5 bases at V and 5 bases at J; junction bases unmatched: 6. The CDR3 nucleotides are TGTGCCAGCAGTCAACTAGCGGGGGGCCGGGAGACCCAGTACTTC. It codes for CASSQLAGGRETQYF.

The CDR3 spells CASSSVSTSQGGTQYF. The CDR3 nucleotides are TGTGCCAGCAGCTCCGTTTCGACGTCCCAAGGGGGTACGCAGTATTTT. The gene calls are TRBV5-6 and TRBJ2-3; D possibly corresponds to TRBD1 (6 bases). This CDR3 region has 16 residues. The germline gives CDR1 SGHDT, CDR2 YYEEEE. V was pared by 3 bases and J by 8 bases, with 22 bases between.

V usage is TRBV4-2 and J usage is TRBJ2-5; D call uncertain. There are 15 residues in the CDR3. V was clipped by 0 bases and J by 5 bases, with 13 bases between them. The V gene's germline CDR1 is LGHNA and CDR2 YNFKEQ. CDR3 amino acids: CASSQDGTSVETQYF. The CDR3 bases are TGTGCCAGCAGCCAAGACGGAACGAGTGTGGAGACCCAGTACTTC.